These 8 T cell receptor beta chains were all obtained from the same sample, sequenced in a study of blood T cell repertoires in COVID-19. Sequencing was performed with immunoSEQ multiplex PCR; in TCRdb, only in-frame clones are kept and a portion is missing. The data show a few hundred thousand clones, with 90% seen just once and 0.6% held by the top ten. Sequences were obtained from PBMCs or T cells enriched from blood (not recorded which). The source is a man aged 18 to 30 who had recovered from COVID-19.

V gene TRBV7-9 combines with J gene TRBJ1-6, with D possibly being TRBD1 (5 bases). CDR1 and CDR2 (germline): SEHNR, FQNEAQ (reference sequence). The CDR3 extends over 15 amino acids. The V gene lost 5 bases and the J gene lost 9 bases, with 17 bases spanning the gap. The CDR3: CASSKDAGGTSPLHF. The CDR3 coding sequence is TGTGCCAGCAGCAAGGACGCCGGCGGGACTTCACCCCTCCACTTT.

V and J are TRBV3-1 (or the pseudogene TRBV3-2) and TRBJ2-7; 9 bases are shared with TRBD1. This CDR3 is 16 amino acids long. With 0 bases clipped from V and 6 bases from J, the junction kept 9 bases outside the gene matches. Looked up from germline, CDR1 is LGHDT and CDR2 is YNNKEL (reference sequence). CDR3 bases: TGTGCCAGCAGCCAAGAAGCCGGGACAGGGACTGGCGAGCAGTACTTC. Its translation is CASSQEAGTGTGEQYF.

The V call is TRBV6-5, the J call TRBJ1-2; 7 bases line up with TRBD1. The trim removed 6 bases at V and 2 bases at J, leaving 3 bases unmatched. This CDR3 has 13 amino acids. CDR1 and CDR2 from the germline V gene are MNHEY and SVGAGI. The CDR3 nucleotides read TGTGCCAGCAGGGGGACAGTCAACTATGGCTACACCTTC. This sequence encodes CASRGTVNYGYTF.

As DNA, the CDR3 is TGTGCCAGCAGCTTAGGCCCAAGTAGTGGGAGCTCCTACGAGCAGTACTTC. Protein product: CASSLGPSSGSSYEQYF. The rearrangement joins TRBV7-8 to TRBJ2-7; tentative D call: TRBD2 (5 bases). The V end was cut by 1 base, the J end by 0 bases, with 16 bases between. Germline V gene sequence: CDR1 SGHVS, CDR2 FQNEAQ. The CDR3 runs 17 residues.

The chain joins TRBV7-6 to TRBJ2-3, with TRBD2 as a possible D gene (5 bases). Trimming left V 1 base short and J 3 bases short, with 14 bases between. This CDR3 region has 16 residues. Germline CDR1 is SGHVS and CDR2 is FNYEAQ. CDR3 bases: TGTGCCAGCAGCTTAGTAGAGCGGAGTGGAACAGATACGCAGTATTTT. As protein: CASSLVERSGTDTQYF.

This chain uses TRBV18 with TRBJ1-1; unclear D gene. Germline CDR1 and CDR2: KGHSH and LQKENI. Trimming took off 1 base at V and 0 bases at J, with 12 bases between the two ends. The CDR3 loop spans 16 amino acids. This CDR3 is CASSPRTEGMNTEAFF. CDR3 nucleotide sequence: TGTGCCAGCTCACCACGGACCGAGGGTATGAACACTGAAGCTTTCTTT.

This clone was picked up one time. CDR3 coding DNA: TGTGCCAGCAGCAAGCCGGGGGGCATGAACACTGAAGCTTTCTTT. This encodes CASSKPGGMNTEAFF. The chain combines TRBV11-3 with TRBJ1-1; a possible D gene is TRBD1 (6 bases). This CDR3 is 15 amino acids long. V was pared by 5 bases and J by 0 bases, with 13 bases between. CDR1 and CDR2 (germline): SGHNT, YENEEA.

The chain is built from TRBV11-2 and TRBJ1-1; D is undetermined. The germline V gene encodes CDR1 SGHAT and CDR2 FQNNGV. This CDR3 has 13 amino acids. The V end was cut by 2 bases, the J end by 1 base, with 5 bases between. This CDR3 is CASSLYWNTEAFF. The CDR3 DNA is TGTGCCAGCAGCTTATACTGGAACACTGAAGCTTTCTTT.